These 24 T cell receptor beta chains share one sample of origin, sequenced in a study of blood T cell repertoires in COVID-19 (dated by TCRdb to the early 2020s). Library preparation used the immunoSEQ multiplex PCR assay. TCRdb mirrors the immuneACCESS table, restricted to in-frame sequences. Some clones are absent from its copies; in checked studies, under half trace to an unresolved V gene, and the reason for the others is unknown. The sample yields 150,000 to 200,000 clones; approximately 80% were counted once. The ten top clones hold approximately 3.6% of the sample. Input material: PBMCs or T cells enriched from blood (not recorded which). The receptors shown here come from a woman aged 60-70 years who had recovered from COVID-19.

J is TRBJ2-2 and V is TRBV7-2; 12 bases map to TRBD2. This CDR3 has 17 residues. CDR1 and CDR2 (germline): SGHTA, FQGNSA. After removal of 3 bases from V and 3 bases from J, the junction contained 5 bases not matched to a gene. CDR3 sequence (DNA): TGTGCCAGCAGCTTCCCACTAGCGGGGGGCGACACCGGGGAGCTGTTTTTT. Protein product: CASSFPLAGGDTGELFF.

In regard to this clone: One junction end does not reproduce the germline sequence, and a read error may be involved. The chain carries TRBV6-5 and TRBJ1-2; D possibly corresponds to TRBD1 (6 bases). The CDR3 contains 11 residues. The V gene's germline CDR1 is MNHEY and CDR2 SVGAGI. CDR3 protein: CTSWGQDGYTF. In nucleotides, the CDR3 is TGTACCAGTTGGGGGCAGGATGGCTACACCTTC.

The CDR3 sequence is CASSRDSSGNTIYF. The DNA for the CDR3 is TGTGCCAGCAGTAGAGACAGCTCTGGAAACACCATATATTTT. The chain couples TRBV2 to TRBJ1-3, with D possibly TRBD1 on 5 matching bases. CDR1 is SNHLY and CDR2 is FYNNEI in the germline V gene. Trimming left V 5 bases short and J 0 bases short, with 8 bases between. This CDR3 has 14 amino acids.

This clone was observed a handful of times. The V and J genes are TRBV7-8 and TRBJ1-6; 7 bases map to TRBD1. The V segment lost 5 bases and the J segment 6 bases; nucleotides outside the gene matches: 7. The germline CDR1 and CDR2 sequences are SGHVS and FQNEAQ. This CDR3 is 15 amino acids long. The CDR3 is CASSPETGPNSPLHF. As DNA, the CDR3 is TGTGCCAGCAGCCCGGAGACAGGGCCTAATTCACCCCTCCACTTT. Together with reference TRBV7-8 and TRBJ1-6, the CDR3 gives the full variable domain: GAGVSQSPRYKVAKRGQDVALRCDPISGHVSLFWYQQALGQGPEFLTYFQNEAQLDKSGLPSDRFFAERPEGSVSTLKIQRTQQEDSAVYLCASSPETGPNSPLHFGNGTRLTVT.

The chain combines TRBV5-1 with TRBJ1-4; 8 bases map to TRBD1. CDR3 length: 16 amino acids. Trimming took 0 bases from V and 4 from J; bases not matched to a gene: 5. Germline loops: CDR1 SGHRS, CDR2 YFSETQ. The CDR3 nucleotides are TGCGCCAGCAGCTTGGACAGGGGGAGGGTTAATGAAAAACTGTTTTTT. Its protein is CASSLDRGRVNEKLFF.

The genes are TRBV5-1 and TRBJ2-5, with TRBD2 matching over 9 bases. V was pared by 5 bases and J by 0 bases, with 11 bases of the junction left unmatched. CDR3 length: 17 residues. Per the germline V gene, CDR1 is SGHRS and CDR2 is YFSETQ. CDR3 amino acids: CASRSGRLAVYQETQYF. The CDR3 DNA reads as TGCGCCAGCAGATCCGGGAGACTAGCGGTGTACCAAGAGACCCAGTACTTC. Looking up the rest from reference TRBV5-1 and TRBJ2-5 gives the full variable domain: KAGVTQTPRYLIKTRGQQVTLSCSPISGHRSVSWYQQTPGQGLQFLFEYFSETQRNKGNFPGRFSGRQFSNSRSEMNVSTLELGDSALYLCASRSGRLAVYQETQYFGPGTRLLVL.

This clone was counted once. This chain links TRBV27 with TRBJ1-2; the match to TRBD1 covers 9 bases. V dropped 5 bases and J dropped 7; count of bases not matched to a gene: 8. Per the germline V gene, CDR1 is MNHEY and CDR2 is SMNVEV (reference sequence). The CDR3 runs 14 residues. The CDR3 bases are TGTGCCAGCAGTCCCGGACAGGGGATTTTTGGCTACACCTTC. Protein sequence: CASSPGQGIFGYTF.

J is TRBJ1-1 and V is TRBV29-1, with 7 bases identical to TRBD1. The trim removed 6 bases at V and 3 bases at J, leaving 16 bases unmatched. The CDR3 extends over 16 amino acids. Germline V lookup: CDR1 SQVTM, CDR2 ANQGSEA. The CDR3: CSVVPVTGTADTEAFF. As DNA, the CDR3 is TGCAGCGTAGTGCCTGTTACCGGGACAGCAGACACTGAAGCTTTCTTT.

This clone appeared a few times. The rearrangement joins TRBV11-3 to TRBJ1-1, with 7 positions matching TRBD1. After removal of 5 bases from V and 2 bases from J, the junction contained 5 bases not matched to a gene. Germline values: CDR1 SGHNT, CDR2 YENEEA. This CDR3 spans 14 amino acids. The CDR3 protein is CASSPGTANTEAFF. The DNA for the CDR3 is TGTGCCAGCAGCCCAGGGACAGCCAACACTGAAGCTTTCTTT.

The chain couples TRBV5-6 to TRBJ1-2; D uncertain. CDR1 and CDR2 from the germline V gene are SGHDT and YYEEEE. V lost 2 bases and J 0 bases, leaving 8 bases between the germline ends. The CDR3 extends over 14 amino acids. CDR3 nucleotide sequence: TGTGCCAGCAGCTTTCCCGAGACTAACTATGGCTACACCTTC. Its translation: CASSFPETNYGYTF.

The chain has TRBV12-3 or TRBV12-4 and TRBJ2-7; 8 positions match TRBD2. The CDR3 is made up of 13 amino acids. V was clipped by 6 bases and J by 5 bases; unmatched bases: 6. This CDR3 reads CASRKSSGDEQYF. The CDR3 DNA is TGTGCCAGCAGAAAGAGTAGCGGGGACGAGCAGTACTTC.

This clone was picked up a small number of times. J is TRBJ2-7 and V is TRBV7-8, with a weak D call TRBD1 (6 bases). Germline loops: CDR1 SGHVS, CDR2 FQNEAQ. CDR3 length: 12 residues. Trimming removed 8 bases at V and 0 bases at J, with 8 bases between. The CDR3 DNA is TGTGCCAGCGGACAGCGCTCCTACGAGCAGTACTTC. Protein product: CASGQRSYEQYF. Together with reference TRBV7-8 and TRBJ2-7, the CDR3 gives the full variable domain: GAGVSQSPRYKVAKRGQDVALRCDPISGHVSLFWYQQALGQGPEFLTYFQNEAQLDKSGLPSDRFFAERPEGSVSTLKIQRTQQEDSAVYLCASGQRSYEQYFGPGTRLTVT.

This clone was detected a few times. V and J are TRBV11-2 and TRBJ1-1; D is undetermined. V was shortened by 6 bases and J by 5 bases, with 13 bases between the two germline ends. CDR1 is SGHAT and CDR2 is FQNNGV in the germline V gene. The CDR3 sequence is 13 residues long. The CDR3 DNA sequence: TGTGCCAGCAGTTACGGGTCGTGGACTGAAGCTTTCTTT. As protein: CASSYGSWTEAFF.

CDR3 bases: TGTGCCAGCAGTTTTACGGTGTTCTCTGGAAACACCATATATTTT. It specifies CASSFTVFSGNTIYF. This chain links TRBV28 with TRBJ1-3, with unresolved D. The CDR3 has 15 residues. Trimming left V 3 bases short and J 0 bases short, with 9 bases between. Per germline, CDR1 MDHEN and CDR2 SYDVKM. The full variable domain, completed using reference TRBV28 and TRBJ1-3, is DVKVTQSSRYLVKRTGEKVFLECVQDMDHENMFWYRQDPGLGLRLIYFSYDVKMKEKGDIPEGYSVSREKKERFSLILESASTNQTSMYLCASSFTVFSGNTIYFGEGSWLTVV.

This clone was seen only a few times. This chain links TRBV2 with TRBJ2-1, with D possibly TRBD1 on 6 matching bases. The CDR3 loop spans 16 amino acids. V was cut by 6 bases and J by 8 bases, with 23 bases left in between. Germline CDR1 and CDR2: SNHLY and FYNNEI. The DNA of the CDR3 is TGTGCCAGCAGAGCGAGTTGGTGGGCAGAGGGGGATGAGCAGTTCTTC. Amino acid sequence: CASRASWWAEGDEQFF. Complete variable domain (other parts from reference TRBV2 and TRBJ2-1): EPEVTQTPSHQVTQMGQEVILRCVPISNHLYFYWYRQILGQKVEFLVSFYNNEISEKSEIFDDQFSVERPDGSNFTLKIRSTKLEDSAMYFCASRASWWAEGDEQFFGPGTRLTVL.

CDR3 region: CASSLSGFSYEQYF. DNA of the CDR3: TGTGCCAGCAGCTTAAGCGGGTTCTCCTACGAGCAGTACTTC. V and J are TRBV7-2 and TRBJ2-7, with a possible D match to TRBD2 (6 bases). Germline values: CDR1 SGHTA, CDR2 FQGNSA. The V gene lost 2 bases and the J gene lost 0 bases, with 8 bases spanning the gap. This CDR3 is built from 14 residues.

The CDR3 DNA follows: TGTGCCAGCAGCCCAACCGGGACAGAAAATTCACCCCTCCACTTT. Translated, it gives CASSPTGTENSPLHF. V usage is TRBV9 and J usage is TRBJ1-6; TRBD1 matches 7 bases. The CDR3 is 15 amino acids. J gave up 7 bases and V 4 bases, and 8 bases lay outside the gene matches. Germline CDR1 SGDLS, CDR2 YYNGEE.

This chain links TRBV2 with TRBJ1-5; D remains ambiguous. V was cut by 3 bases and J by 3 bases, with 6 bases left in between. Germline V CDR1 and CDR2: SNHLY, FYNNEI. This CDR3 has 13 amino acids. The CDR3 loop is CASSDGPNQPQHF. In nucleotides, the CDR3 is TGTGCCAGCAGTGATGGCCCCAATCAGCCCCAGCATTTT. Filled out from reference TRBV2 and TRBJ1-5, the complete variable domain reads EPEVTQTPSHQVTQMGQEVILRCVPISNHLYFYWYRQILGQKVEFLVSFYNNEISEKSEIFDDQFSVERPDGSNFTLKIRSTKLEDSAMYFCASSDGPNQPQHFGDGTRLSIL.

V usage is TRBV18 and J usage is TRBJ1-2, with D possibly being TRBD1 (6 bases). CDR1 and CDR2 (germline): KGHSH, LQKENI. The V end lost 3 bases, the J end lost 8 bases, and 16 bases lay between the germline ends. The CDR3 is made up of 14 amino acids. Here the CDR3 reads CASSPSGGIEGYTF. CDR3 bases: TGTGCCAGCTCACCGTCGGGGGGCATCGAGGGCTACACCTTC.

The rearrangement joins TRBV3-1 (or the pseudogene TRBV3-2) to TRBJ1-1; a weak D match, TRBD1 (5 bases). Trimming shortened V by 2 bases and J by 2 bases, and 9 bases separated the two germline ends. The CDR3 length is 14 residues. Germline CDR1 LGHDT, CDR2 YNNKEL (reference sequence). CDR3 loop: CASSQRDSNTEAFF. For the CDR3, the DNA is TGTGCCAGCAGCCAACGCGACAGCAACACTGAAGCTTTCTTT.

V and J are TRBV19 and TRBJ2-5, with D perhaps TRBD2 (5 bases). The CDR3 totals 14 residues. Trimming cost V 3 bases and J 2 bases, with 10 bases left between them. Germline V gives CDR1 LNHDA, CDR2 SQIVND (reference sequence). The CDR3 DNA follows: TGTGCCAGTAGTATGAGCGGAATTCAAGAGACCCAGTACTTC. The encoded protein is CASSMSGIQETQYF.

This sequence joins TRBV19 and TRBJ2-5; 10 nucleotides line up with TRBD1. In germline, CDR1 is LNHDA, CDR2 SQIVND (reference sequence). V was clipped by 0 bases and J by 5 bases; unmatched bases: 3. The CDR3 extends over 15 amino acids. The CDR3 DNA follows: TGTGCCAGTAGTATAGAGTGGACAGGGGGGGAGACCCAGTACTTC. Amino acids: CASSIEWTGGETQYF.

V is TRBV29-1 and J is TRBJ1-4; D perhaps matches TRBD1 (5 bases). The CDR3 runs 14 residues. Trimming removed 6 bases at V and 0 bases at J, with 11 bases between. Germline CDR1 reads SQVTM; CDR2 reads ANQGSEA. The CDR3 nucleotides are TGCAGCGTGCGGGACGGCACAACTAATGAAAAACTGTTTTTT. It codes for CSVRDGTTNEKLFF.

This chain connects TRBV7-9 to TRBJ1-1, with no clear D. This CDR3 spans 14 amino acids. Trimming removed 0 bases at V and 2 bases at J, with 7 bases between. CDR1 is SEHNR and CDR2 is FQNEAQ in the germline V gene (reference sequence). The CDR3 loop reads CASSLARGNTEAFF. CDR3 in DNA: TGTGCCAGCAGCTTAGCCCGCGGAAACACTGAAGCTTTCTTT.